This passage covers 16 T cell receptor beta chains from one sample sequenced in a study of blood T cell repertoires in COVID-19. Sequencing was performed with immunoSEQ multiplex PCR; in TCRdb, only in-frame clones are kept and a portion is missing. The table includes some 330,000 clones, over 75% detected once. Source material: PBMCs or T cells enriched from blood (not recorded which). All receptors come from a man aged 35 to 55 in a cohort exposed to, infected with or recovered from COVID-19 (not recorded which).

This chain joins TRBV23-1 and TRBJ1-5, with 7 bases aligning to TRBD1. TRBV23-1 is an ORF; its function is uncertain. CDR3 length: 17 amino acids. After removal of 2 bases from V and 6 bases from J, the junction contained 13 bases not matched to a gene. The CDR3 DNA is TGCGCCAGCAGTCAACATAACAGGGGCAATTTTTCTCAGCCCCAGCATTTT. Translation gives CASSQHNRGNFSQPQHF.

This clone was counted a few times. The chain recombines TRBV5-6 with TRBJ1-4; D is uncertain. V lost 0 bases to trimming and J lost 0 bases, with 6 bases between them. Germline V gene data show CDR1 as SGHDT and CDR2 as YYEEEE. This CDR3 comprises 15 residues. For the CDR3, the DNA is TGTGCCAGCAGCTTGGTCGGGGCAACTAATGAAAAACTGTTTTTT. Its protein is CASSLVGATNEKLFF. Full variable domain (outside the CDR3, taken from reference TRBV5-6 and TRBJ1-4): DAGVTQSPTHLIKTRGQQVTLRCSPKSGHDTVSWYQQALGQGPQFIFQYYEEEERQRGNFPDRFSGHQFPNYSSELNVNALLLGDSALYLCASSLVGATNEKLFFGSGTQLSVL.

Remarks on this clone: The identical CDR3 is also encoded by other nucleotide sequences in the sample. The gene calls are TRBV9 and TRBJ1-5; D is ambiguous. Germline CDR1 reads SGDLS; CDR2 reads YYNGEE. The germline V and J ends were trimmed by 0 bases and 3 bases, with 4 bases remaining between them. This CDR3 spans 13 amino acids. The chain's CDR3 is CASSVGDNQPQHF. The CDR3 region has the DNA TGTGCCAGCAGCGTAGGAGACAATCAGCCCCAGCATTTT. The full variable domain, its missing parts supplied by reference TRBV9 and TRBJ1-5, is DSGVTQTPKHLITATGQRVTLRCSPRSGDLSVYWYQQSLDQGLQFLIQYYNGEERAKGNILERFSAQQFPDLHSELNLSSLELGDSALYFCASSVGDNQPQHFGDGTRLSIL.

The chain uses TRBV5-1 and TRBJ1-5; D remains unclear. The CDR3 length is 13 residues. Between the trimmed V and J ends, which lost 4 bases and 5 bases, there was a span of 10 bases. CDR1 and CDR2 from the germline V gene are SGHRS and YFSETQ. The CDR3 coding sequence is TGCGCCAGCAGCCCTACTCCGGATCAGCCCCAGCATTTT. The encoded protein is CASSPTPDQPQHF.

For the CDR3, the DNA is TGTGCCAGCAGCCAAGGTCTAGCGGGGCTACGTAACGAGCAGTACTTC. As protein: CASSQGLAGLRNEQYF. This chain links TRBV3-1 (or the pseudogene TRBV3-2) with TRBJ2-7; 9 nucleotides match TRBD2. The CDR3 is 16 residues long. Germline CDR1 is LGHDT and CDR2 is YNNKEL (reference sequence). V was clipped by 1 base and J by 5 bases; unmatched bases: 9.

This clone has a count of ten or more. The CDR3 loop is CASSEARGVIAEAFF. CDR3 nucleotide sequence: TGTGCCAGCAGTGAAGCGCGGGGAGTCATTGCTGAAGCTTTCTTT. V gene TRBV6-1 combines with J gene TRBJ1-1; no clear D gene. V was shortened by 0 bases and J by 6 bases, with 14 bases between the two germline ends. The germline V gene encodes CDR1 MNHNS and CDR2 SASEGT. The CDR3 sequence is 15 residues long.

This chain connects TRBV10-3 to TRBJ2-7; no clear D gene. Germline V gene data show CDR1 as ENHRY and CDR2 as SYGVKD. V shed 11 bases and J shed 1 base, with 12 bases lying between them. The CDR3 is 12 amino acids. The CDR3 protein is CAVRQDSYEQYF. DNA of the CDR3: TGTGCCGTACGCCAGGATTCCTACGAGCAGTACTTC.

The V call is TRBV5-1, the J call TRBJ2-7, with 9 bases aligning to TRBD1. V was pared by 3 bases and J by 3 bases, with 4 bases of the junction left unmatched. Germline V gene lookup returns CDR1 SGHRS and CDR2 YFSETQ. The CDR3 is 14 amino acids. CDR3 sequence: CASSWGQGSYEQYF. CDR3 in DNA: TGCGCCAGCAGCTGGGGACAGGGTAGCTACGAGCAGTACTTC.

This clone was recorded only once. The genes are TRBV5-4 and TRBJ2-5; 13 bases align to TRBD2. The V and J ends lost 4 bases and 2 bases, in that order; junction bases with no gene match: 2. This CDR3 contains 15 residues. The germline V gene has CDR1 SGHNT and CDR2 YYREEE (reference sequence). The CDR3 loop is CASSPTSGRQETQYF. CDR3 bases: TGTGCCAGCAGCCCGACTAGCGGGAGGCAAGAGACCCAGTACTTC.

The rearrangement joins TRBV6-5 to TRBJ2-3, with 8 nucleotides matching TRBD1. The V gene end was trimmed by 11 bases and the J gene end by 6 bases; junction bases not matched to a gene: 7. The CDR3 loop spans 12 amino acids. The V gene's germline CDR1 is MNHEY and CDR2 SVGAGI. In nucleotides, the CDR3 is TGTGCCGCACAAACAGGGGGGGATACGCAGTATTTT. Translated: CAAQTGGDTQYF.

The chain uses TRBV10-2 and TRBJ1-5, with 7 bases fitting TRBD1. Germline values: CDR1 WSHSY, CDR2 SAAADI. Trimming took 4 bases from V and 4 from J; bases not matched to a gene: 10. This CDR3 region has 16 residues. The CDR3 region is CASSVREGAGNQPQHF. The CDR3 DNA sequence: TGCGCCAGCAGTGTTCGGGAGGGGGCGGGAAATCAGCCCCAGCATTTT.

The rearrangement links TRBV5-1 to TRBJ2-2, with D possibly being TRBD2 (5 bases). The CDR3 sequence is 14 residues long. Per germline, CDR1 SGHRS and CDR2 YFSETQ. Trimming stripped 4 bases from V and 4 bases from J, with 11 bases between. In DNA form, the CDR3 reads TGCGCCAGCAGCCAGGAAGGGAGCACCGGGGAGCTGTTTTTT. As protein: CASSQEGSTGELFF.

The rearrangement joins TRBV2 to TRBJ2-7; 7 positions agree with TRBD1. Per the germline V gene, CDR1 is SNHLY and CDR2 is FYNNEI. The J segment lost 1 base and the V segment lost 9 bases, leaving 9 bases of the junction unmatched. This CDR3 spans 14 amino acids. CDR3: CASRIQGLSYEQYF. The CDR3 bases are TGTGCCAGTAGGATACAGGGGTTATCCTACGAGCAGTACTTC.

The CDR3 loop reads CASSLTLSRGYTF. The CDR3 region has the DNA TGTGCCAGCAGCTTAACTCTAAGTCGGGGCTACACCTTC. V is TRBV11-2 and J is TRBJ1-2; no clear D. Trimming took 2 bases from V and 8 from J, leaving 12 bases between them. Germline loops: CDR1 SGHAT, CDR2 FQNNGV. This CDR3 region has 13 residues.

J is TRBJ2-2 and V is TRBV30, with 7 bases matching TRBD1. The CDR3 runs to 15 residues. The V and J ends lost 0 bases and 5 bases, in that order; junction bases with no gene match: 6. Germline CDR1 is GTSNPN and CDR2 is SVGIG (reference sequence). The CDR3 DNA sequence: TGTGCCTGGAGTGTATCCCCGACAGGGACCGGGGAGCTGTTTTTT. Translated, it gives CAWSVSPTGTGELFF.

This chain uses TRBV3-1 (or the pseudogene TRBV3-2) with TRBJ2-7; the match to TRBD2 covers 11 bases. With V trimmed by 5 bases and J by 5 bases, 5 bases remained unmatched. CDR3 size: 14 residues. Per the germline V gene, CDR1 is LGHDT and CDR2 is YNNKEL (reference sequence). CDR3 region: CASSTRLAGNEQYF. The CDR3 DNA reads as TGTGCCAGCAGCACTCGACTAGCGGGAAACGAGCAGTACTTC.